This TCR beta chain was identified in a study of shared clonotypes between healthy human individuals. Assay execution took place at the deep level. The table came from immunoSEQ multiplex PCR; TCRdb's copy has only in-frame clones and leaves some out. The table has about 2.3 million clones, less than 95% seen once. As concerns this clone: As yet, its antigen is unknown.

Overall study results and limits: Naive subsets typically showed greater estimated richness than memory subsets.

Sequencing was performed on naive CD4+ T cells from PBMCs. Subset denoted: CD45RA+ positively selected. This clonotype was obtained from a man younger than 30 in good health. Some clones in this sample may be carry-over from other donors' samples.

CDR3 in DNA: TGTGCCAGAAGCCGACTTGCGGACAGGGTGTACAATCAGCCCCAGCATTTT. It codes for CARSRLADRVYNQPQHF. The chain recombines TRBV7-5 with TRBJ1-5; TRBD1, the D gene given by the table, was not confirmed from the DNA. TRBV7-5 is marked as a pseudogene. This CDR3 has 17 amino acids.